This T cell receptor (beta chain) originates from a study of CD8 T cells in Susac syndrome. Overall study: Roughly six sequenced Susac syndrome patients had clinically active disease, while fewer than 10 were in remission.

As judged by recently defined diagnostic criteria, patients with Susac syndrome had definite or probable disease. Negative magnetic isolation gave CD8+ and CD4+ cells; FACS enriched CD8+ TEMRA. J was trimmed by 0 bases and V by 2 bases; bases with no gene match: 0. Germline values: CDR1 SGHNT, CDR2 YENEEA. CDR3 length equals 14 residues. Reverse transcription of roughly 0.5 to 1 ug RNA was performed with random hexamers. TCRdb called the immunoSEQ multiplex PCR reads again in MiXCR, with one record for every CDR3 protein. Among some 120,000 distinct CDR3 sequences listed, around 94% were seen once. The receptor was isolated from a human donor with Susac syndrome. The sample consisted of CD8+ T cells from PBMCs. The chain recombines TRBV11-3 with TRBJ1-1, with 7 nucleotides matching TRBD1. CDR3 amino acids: CASSLTGVNTEAFF. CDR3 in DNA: TGTGCCAGCAGCTTAACAGGGGTGAACACTGAAGCTTTCTTT.